The 11 T cell receptor beta chains listed next were all sequenced from one sample in a study of blood T cells in healthy people across ages. The authors ran a second PCR of 7 to 11 cycles using a sample-barcoded 5' primer and a J-beta primer mix. MiXCR, run by TCRdb on the 5' RACE reads, gives a single entry per CDR3 protein. The top ten clones hold roughly a fifth of a sample with hundreds of thousands of distinct CDR3 sequences, approximately 21% of them seen once. Sequencing was done on a sample of blood. The receptors originated from a man aged 65 to 85 in good health.

V gene TRBV18 combines with J gene TRBJ2-1; no firm D call. CDR3 size: 14 residues. V lost 5 bases to trimming and J lost 8 bases, with 16 bases between them. Germline values: CDR1 KGHSH, CDR2 LQKENI. CDR3 sequence reads: CASSGYSPIDEQFF. Written as DNA, the CDR3 is TGTGCCAGCTCAGGGTATTCTCCTATCGATGAGCAGTTCTTC.

In this sample, this clonotype turned up a few times. The chain recombines TRBV20-1 with TRBJ2-7; D unresolved. The V gene's germline CDR1 is DFQATT and CDR2 SNEGSKA (reference sequence). Trimming cost V 4 bases and J 1 base, with 11 bases left between them. This CDR3 comprises 13 residues. DNA for the CDR3: TGCAGTGCTATACGGGTGGGTTCCTACGAGCAGTACGTC. Translation gives CSAIRVGSYEQYV.

Only a few counts were recorded for this clonotype. The chain couples TRBV18 to TRBJ2-7, with 7 bases that match TRBD1. V lost 3 bases and J lost 3; bases outside the gene matches: 8. Germline lookup yields CDR1 KGHSH and CDR2 LQKENI. The CDR3 contains 15 residues. CDR3 nucleotides: TGTGCCAGCTCACCTGGGGACAGCGAAAACTACGAGCAGTACTTC. This encodes CASSPGDSENYEQYF.

The chain recombines TRBV5-1 with TRBJ2-1, with 13 bases lining up with TRBD2. Matching the DNA end better, TRBJ2-7 makes the J call doubtful. The V gene's germline CDR1 is SGHRS and CDR2 YFSETQ. The CDR3 has 17 amino acids. CDR3 amino acids: CASSTGLAGSSSYEQYF. The CDR3 region has the DNA TGCGCCAGCAGCACGGGACTAGCGGGGTCAAGCTCCTACGAGCAGTACTTC.

This clonotype was counted many times. This chain joins TRBV18 and TRBJ2-1, with 7 bases identical to TRBD1. With V trimmed by 3 bases and J by 5 bases, 10 bases remained unmatched. This CDR3 has 16 residues. Germline CDR1 and CDR2: KGHSH and LQKENI. This chain's CDR3 is CASSPQGVGKDNEQFF. In nucleotides, the CDR3 is TGTGCCAGCTCACCCCAGGGGGTGGGAAAGGACAATGAGCAGTTCTTC.

The J gene is TRBJ1-2, the V gene TRBV6-1, with a possible D match to TRBD1 (5 bases). This CDR3 contains 15 residues. V was shortened by 0 bases and J by 5 bases, with 13 bases between the two germline ends. Germline CDR1 MNHNS, CDR2 SASEGT. The CDR3 region is CASSEAQGRRYGYTF. CDR3 sequence (DNA): TGTGCCAGCAGTGAAGCCCAGGGACGGAGGTATGGCTACACCTTC.

The chain links TRBV15 to TRBJ2-7; the D call may be TRBD1 or TRBD2 (5 bases each). The CDR3 has 16 amino acids. CDR1 LNHNV and CDR2 YYDKDF come from the germline V gene (reference sequence). Trimming stripped 0 bases from V and 5 bases from J, with 17 bases between. The DNA for the CDR3 is TGTGCCACCAGCAGAGATCTGGTCCAGGGACCCAACGAGCAGTACTTC. It translates to CATSRDLVQGPNEQYF.

The V and J genes are TRBV7-3 and TRBJ1-3; D gene unclear. CDR1 and CDR2 (germline): SGHTA, FQGTGA. With 5 bases removed from V and 1 base from J, the gap between germline ends came to 12 bases. The CDR3 has 15 residues. DNA for the CDR3: TGTGCCAGCAGCCCGAGTGCGAATTCTGGAAACACCATATATTTT. This translates into CASSPSANSGNTIYF.

This clonotype has a handful of counts. This rearrangement joins TRBV6-1 to TRBJ1-5, with 8 bases identical to TRBD1. Per the germline V gene, CDR1 is MNHNS and CDR2 is SASEGT. Losses at the gene ends were 8 bases for V and 4 bases for J; bases not matched to a gene: 19. CDR3 length: 18 residues. The CDR3 bases are TGTGCCAGCCTTCGGACAGGGTCGCTAATCTCGGGTAATCAGCCCCAGCATTTT. Translation: CASLRTGSLISGNQPQHF.

The V call is TRBV7-8, the J call TRBJ2-7; 9 bases fit TRBD2. The CDR3 totals 16 residues. Germline CDR1 reads SGHVS; CDR2 reads FQNEAQ. V gave up 4 bases and J gave up 0 bases; unmatched junction bases: 7. The DNA of the CDR3 is TGTGCCAGCAGCTCGACTAGCGGCCTTAGCTCCTACGAGCAGTACGTC. Its protein is CASSSTSGLSSYEQYV.

This clonotype has a handful of counts. The rearrangement uses TRBV5-1 and TRBJ2-2; 8 bases line up with TRBD1. CDR1 and CDR2 (germline): SGHRS, YFSETQ. Trimming cost V 0 bases and J 4 bases; bases outside gene matches: 5. The CDR3 totals 16 residues. The CDR3 bases are TGCGCCAGCAGCTTGGACCAGGGGGCTTTCACCGGGGAGCTGTTTTTT. Translated, it gives CASSLDQGAFTGELFF.